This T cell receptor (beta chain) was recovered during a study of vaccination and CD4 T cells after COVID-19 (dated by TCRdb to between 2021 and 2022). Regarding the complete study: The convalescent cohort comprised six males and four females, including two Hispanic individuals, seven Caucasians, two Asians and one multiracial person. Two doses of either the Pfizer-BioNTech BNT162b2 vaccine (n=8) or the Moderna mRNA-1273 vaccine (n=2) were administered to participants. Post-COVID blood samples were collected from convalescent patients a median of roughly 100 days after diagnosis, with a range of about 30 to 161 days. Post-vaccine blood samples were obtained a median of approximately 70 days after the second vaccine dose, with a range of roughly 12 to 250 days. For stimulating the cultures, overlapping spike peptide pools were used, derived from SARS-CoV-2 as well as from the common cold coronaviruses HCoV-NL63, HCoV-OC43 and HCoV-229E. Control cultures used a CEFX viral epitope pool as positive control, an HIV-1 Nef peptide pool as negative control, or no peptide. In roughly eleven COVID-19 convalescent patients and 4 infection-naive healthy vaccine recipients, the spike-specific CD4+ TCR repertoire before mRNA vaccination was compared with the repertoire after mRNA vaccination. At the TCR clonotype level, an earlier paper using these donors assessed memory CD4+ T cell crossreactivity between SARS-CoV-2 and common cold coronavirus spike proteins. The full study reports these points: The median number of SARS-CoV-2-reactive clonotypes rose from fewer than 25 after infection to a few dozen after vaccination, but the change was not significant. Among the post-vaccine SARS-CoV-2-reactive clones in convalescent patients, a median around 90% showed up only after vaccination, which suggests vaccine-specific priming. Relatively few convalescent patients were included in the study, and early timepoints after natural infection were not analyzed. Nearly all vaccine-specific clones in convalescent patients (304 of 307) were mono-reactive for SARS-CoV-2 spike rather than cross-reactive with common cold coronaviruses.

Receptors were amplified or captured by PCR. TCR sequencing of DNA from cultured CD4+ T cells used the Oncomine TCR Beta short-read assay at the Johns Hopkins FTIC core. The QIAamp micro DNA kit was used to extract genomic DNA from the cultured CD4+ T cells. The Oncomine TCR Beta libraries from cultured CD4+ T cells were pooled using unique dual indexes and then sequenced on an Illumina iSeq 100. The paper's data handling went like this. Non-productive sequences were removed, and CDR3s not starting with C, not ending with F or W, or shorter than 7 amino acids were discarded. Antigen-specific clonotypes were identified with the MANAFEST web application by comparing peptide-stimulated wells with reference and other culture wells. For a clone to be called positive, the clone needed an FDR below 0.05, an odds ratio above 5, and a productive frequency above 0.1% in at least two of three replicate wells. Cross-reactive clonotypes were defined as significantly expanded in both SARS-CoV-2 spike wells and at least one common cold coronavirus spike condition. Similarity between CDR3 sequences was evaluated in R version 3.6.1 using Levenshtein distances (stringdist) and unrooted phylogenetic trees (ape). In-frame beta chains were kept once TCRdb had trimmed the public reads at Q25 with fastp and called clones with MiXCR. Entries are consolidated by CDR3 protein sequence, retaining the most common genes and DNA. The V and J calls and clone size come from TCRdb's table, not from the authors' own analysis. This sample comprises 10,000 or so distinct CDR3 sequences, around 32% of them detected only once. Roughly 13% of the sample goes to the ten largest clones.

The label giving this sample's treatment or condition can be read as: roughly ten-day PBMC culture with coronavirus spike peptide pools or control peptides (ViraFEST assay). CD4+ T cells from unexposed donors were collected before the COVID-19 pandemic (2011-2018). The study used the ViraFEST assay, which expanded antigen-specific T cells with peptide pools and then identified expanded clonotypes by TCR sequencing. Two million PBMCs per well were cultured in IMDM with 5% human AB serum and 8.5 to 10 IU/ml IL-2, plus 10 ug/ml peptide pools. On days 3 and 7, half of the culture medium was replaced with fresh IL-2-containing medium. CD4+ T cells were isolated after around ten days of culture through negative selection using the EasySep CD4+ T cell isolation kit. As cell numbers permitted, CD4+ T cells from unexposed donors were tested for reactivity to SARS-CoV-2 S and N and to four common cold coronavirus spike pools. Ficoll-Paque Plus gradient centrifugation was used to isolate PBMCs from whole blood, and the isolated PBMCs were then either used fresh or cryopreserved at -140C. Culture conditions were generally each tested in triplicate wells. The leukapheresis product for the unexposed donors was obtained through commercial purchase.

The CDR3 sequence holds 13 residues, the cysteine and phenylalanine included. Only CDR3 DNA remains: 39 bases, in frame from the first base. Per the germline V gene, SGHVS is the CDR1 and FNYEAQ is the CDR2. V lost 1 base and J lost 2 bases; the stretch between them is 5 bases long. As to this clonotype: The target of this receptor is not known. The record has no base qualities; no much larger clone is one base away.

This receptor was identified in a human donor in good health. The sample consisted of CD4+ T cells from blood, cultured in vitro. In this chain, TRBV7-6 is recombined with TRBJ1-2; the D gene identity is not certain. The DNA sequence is TGTGCCAGCAGCTTAGATGAGAACTATGGCTACACCTTC. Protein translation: CASSLDENYGYTF.